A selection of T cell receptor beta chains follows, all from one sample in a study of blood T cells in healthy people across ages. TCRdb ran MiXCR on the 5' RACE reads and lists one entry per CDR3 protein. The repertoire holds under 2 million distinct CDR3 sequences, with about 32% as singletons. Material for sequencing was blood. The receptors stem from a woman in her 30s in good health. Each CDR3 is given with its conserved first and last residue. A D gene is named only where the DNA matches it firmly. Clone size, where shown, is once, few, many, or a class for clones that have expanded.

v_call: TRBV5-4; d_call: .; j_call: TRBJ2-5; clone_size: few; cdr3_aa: CASSKGLATYQETQYF; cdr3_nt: TGTGCCAGCAGCAAAGGTTTGGCGACTTACCAAGAGACCCAGTACTTC
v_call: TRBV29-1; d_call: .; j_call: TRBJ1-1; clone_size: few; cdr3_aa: CSVGRESTEAFF; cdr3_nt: TGCAGCGTTGGAAGGGAAAGCACTGAAGCTTTCTTT
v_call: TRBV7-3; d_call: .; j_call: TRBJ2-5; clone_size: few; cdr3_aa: CASSLQLEGTQYF; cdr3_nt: TGTGCCAGCAGCTTACAGCTCGAAGGGACCCAGTACTTC
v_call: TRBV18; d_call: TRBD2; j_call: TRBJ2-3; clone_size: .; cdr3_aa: CASSPVTSGLTDTQYF; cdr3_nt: TGTGCCAGCTCACCCGTGACTAGCGGACTCACAGATACGCAGTATTTT
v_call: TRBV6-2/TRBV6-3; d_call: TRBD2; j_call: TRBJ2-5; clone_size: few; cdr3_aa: CASRPSGGAGETQYF; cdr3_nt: TGTGCCAGCAGGCCTAGCGGGGGGGCTGGAGAGACCCAGTACTTC
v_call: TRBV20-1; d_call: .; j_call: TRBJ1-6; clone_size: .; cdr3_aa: CSAHDSSYNSPLHF; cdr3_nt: TGCAGTGCTCACGACAGCTCCTATAATTCACCCCTCCACTTT
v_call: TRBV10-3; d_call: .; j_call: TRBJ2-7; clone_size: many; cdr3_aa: CAISEVKGWFEQYF; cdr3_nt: TGTGCCATCAGTGAGGTAAAGGGGTGGTTCGAGCAGTACTTC
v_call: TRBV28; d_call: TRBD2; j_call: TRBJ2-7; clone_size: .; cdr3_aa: CASSPLGRGSNYEQYF; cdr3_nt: TGTGCCAGCAGCCCACTTGGGCGCGGGAGTAACTACGAGCAGTACTTC
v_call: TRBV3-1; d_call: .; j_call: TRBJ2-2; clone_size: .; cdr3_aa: CASSQARNLAVTGELFF; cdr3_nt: TGTGCCAGCAGCCAAGCACGAAATTTGGCAGTCACCGGGGAGCTGTTTTTT
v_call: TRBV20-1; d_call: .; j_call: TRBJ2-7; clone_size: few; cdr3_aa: CSPISGLGDEQYF; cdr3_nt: TGCAGTCCCATCTCCGGCCTAGGGGACGAGCAGTACTTC
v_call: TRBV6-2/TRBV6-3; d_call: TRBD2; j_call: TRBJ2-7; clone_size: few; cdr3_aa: CASSYTTSGNIYEQYF; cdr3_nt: TGTGCCAGCAGTTACACCACTAGCGGGAATATATACGAGCAGTACTTC
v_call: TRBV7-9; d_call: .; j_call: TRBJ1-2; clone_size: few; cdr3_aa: CASRQGLGYGYTF; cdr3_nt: TGTGCCAGCAGACAGGGATTGGGCTATGGCTACACCTTC
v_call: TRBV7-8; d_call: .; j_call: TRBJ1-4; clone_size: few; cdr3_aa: CASSPDGTSNEKLFF; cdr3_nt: TGTGCCAGCAGCCCCGATGGGACCTCGAATGAAAAACTGTTTTTT
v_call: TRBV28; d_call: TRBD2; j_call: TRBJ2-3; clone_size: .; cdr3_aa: CASIPSAGGGTDTQYF; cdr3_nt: TGTGCCAGCATTCCATCAGCGGGGGGGGGCACAGATACGCAGTATTTT
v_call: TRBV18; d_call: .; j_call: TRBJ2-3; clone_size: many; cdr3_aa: CASSPGTLDTQYF; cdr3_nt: TGTGCCAGCTCACCAGGAACGCTAGATACGCAGTATTTT
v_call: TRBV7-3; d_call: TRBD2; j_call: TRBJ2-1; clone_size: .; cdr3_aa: CASSARSGERYNEQFF; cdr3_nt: TGTGCCAGCAGCGCAAGGAGCGGGGAACGTTACAATGAGCAGTTCTTC
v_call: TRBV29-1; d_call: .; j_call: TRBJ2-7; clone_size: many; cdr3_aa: CSVGPPSASSYEQYF; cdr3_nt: TGCAGCGTGGGCCCTCCCTCAGCGAGCTCCTACGAGCAGTACTTC
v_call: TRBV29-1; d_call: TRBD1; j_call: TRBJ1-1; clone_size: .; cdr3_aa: CSVADRNVQREAEAFF; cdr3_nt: TGCAGCGTCGCGGACAGGAATGTACAAAGGGAGGCTGAAGCTTTCTTT